The next 10 T cell receptor beta chains were all read from a single sample in a study of naive and memory T cell subsets. Ligated cDNA underwent four rounds of PCR with nested alpha and beta constant region primers and SP2. TCRdb reprocessed the 5' RACE reads via MiXCR and lists one record per CDR3 protein. This table holds 45,000 to 55,000 distinct CDR3 sequences, around 4.7% found once. TCR cDNA received a 3' ligated oligonucleotide that carried a UMI. These receptors were taken from a female donor in good health.

At least ten counts were recorded for this clonotype. The DNA of the CDR3 is TGTGCCAGCAGCTGGGGACTAGCGGGAGGGTACGAGCAGTTCTTC. Encoded protein: CASSWGLAGGYEQFF. V usage is TRBV11-2 and J usage is TRBJ2-1; 16 bases fit TRBD2. There are 15 residues in the CDR3. Germline loops: CDR1 SGHAT, CDR2 FQNNGV. The V segment lost 4 bases and the J segment 10 bases; nucleotides outside the gene matches: 4.

There are many counts of this clonotype. The chain carries TRBV27 and TRBJ2-7; 8 bases are a match to TRBD2. CDR1 and CDR2 from the germline V gene are MNHEY and SMNVEV (reference sequence). The CDR3 is 13 residues long. Trimming cost V 8 bases and J 0 bases; bases outside gene matches: 3. The CDR3 sequence is CASREGGSYEQYF. CDR3 DNA sequence: TGTGCCAGCCGGGAGGGGGGCTCCTACGAGCAGTACTTC.

V and J are TRBV29-1 and TRBJ1-2; possibly TRBD1 for D (6 bases). The CDR3 has 14 amino acids. V dropped 4 bases and J dropped 7 bases, with 19 bases sitting between them. Germline-derived CDR1 and CDR2 are SQVTM and ANQGSEA. Here the CDR3 DNA reads TGCAGCGTTGCTTGGGGGGGCGCGGGGAGTGGCTACACCTTC. This codes for CSVAWGGAGSGYTF.

There are many counts of this clonotype. The chain carries TRBV25-1 and TRBJ1-3, with 10 bases that match TRBD1. Germline trimming cut 7 bases from V and 7 bases from J; bases unmatched to any gene: 13. CDR1 is MGHDK and CDR2 is SYGVNS in the germline V gene. The CDR3 consists of 16 residues. The CDR3 DNA is TGTGCCAGCACCGAAGTGGGGACAGGGGAAGGCAACACCATATATTTT. Protein product: CASTEVGTGEGNTIYF.

This clonotype was detected ten times or more. The V and J genes are TRBV29-1 and TRBJ2-3, with 8 bases identical to TRBD1. The CDR3 is 14 amino acids. In germline, CDR1 is SQVTM, CDR2 ANQGSEA. V was pared by 8 bases and J by 2 bases, with 9 bases of the junction left unmatched. CDR3 region: CSTGGTGYTDTQYF. The CDR3 bases are TGCAGCACTGGGGGGACAGGCTACACAGATACGCAGTATTTT.

This clonotype was observed at least ten times. The CDR3 DNA is TGCGCCAGCAGCCGAGGGGGACTAGCGGGACTGTACAATGAGCAGTTCTTC. Translating gives CASSRGGLAGLYNEQFF. The chain is built from TRBV4-1 and TRBJ2-1, with 13 bases aligning to TRBD2. This CDR3 contains 17 residues. Germline trimming cut 4 bases from V and 4 bases from J; bases unmatched to any gene: 7. Germline CDR1 and CDR2: MGHRA and YSYEKL.

This clonotype was seen only a few times. This clone may be a read error of a much larger clone one base away. The chain couples TRBV18 to TRBJ1-1, with a weak D call TRBD1 (6 bases). Trimming pared 6 bases from V and 1 base from J, leaving 12 bases between. CDR1 and CDR2 from the germline V gene are KGHSH and LQKENI. This CDR3 region has 14 residues. The CDR3 region is CASSLGQRNTEAFF. CDR3 in DNA: TGTGCCAGCTCCTTGGGACAAAGGAACACTGAAGCTTTCTTT.

This clonotype was observed at least ten times. The chain has TRBV7-2 and TRBJ2-5, with D perhaps TRBD2 (6 bases). Trimming took off 5 bases at V and 2 bases at J, with 15 bases between the two ends. Germline assignment: CDR1 SGHTA and CDR2 FQGNSA. The CDR3 is 15 amino acids. As DNA, the CDR3 is TGTGCCAGCAGCCCTCGGGGGTGGGCACAAGAGACCCAGTACTTC. Protein sequence: CASSPRGWAQETQYF. The full variable domain, rest sourced from reference TRBV7-2 and TRBJ2-5, is GAGVSQSPSNKVTEKGKDVELRCDPISGHTALYWYRQSLGQGLEFLIYFQGNSAPDKSGLPSDRFSAERTGGSVSTLTIQRTQQEDSAVYLCASSPRGWAQETQYFGPGTRLLVL.

This clonotype was observed many times. The V and J genes are TRBV28 and TRBJ1-2; weak D call: TRBD1 (5 bases). Germline CDR1 reads MDHEN; CDR2 reads SYDVKM. V lost 10 bases, J lost 7 bases, and 13 bases lay in between. The CDR3 spans 11 residues. This CDR3 is CATGGRAGYTF. The CDR3 nucleotides are TGTGCCACGGGGGGTCGGGCTGGCTACACCTTC.

With respect to this clonotype: This sequence may be a read error, since a much larger clone differs from it by one base. This chain joins TRBV27 and TRBJ1-2; 11 bases map to TRBD1. The germline V gene encodes CDR1 MNHEY and CDR2 SMNVEV (reference sequence). CDR3 size: 14 residues. In DNA, the CDR3 is TGTGCCAGCAGTTGGGGACAGGGGGGCTATGGCGACACCTTC. The encoded protein is CASSWGQGGYGDTF.